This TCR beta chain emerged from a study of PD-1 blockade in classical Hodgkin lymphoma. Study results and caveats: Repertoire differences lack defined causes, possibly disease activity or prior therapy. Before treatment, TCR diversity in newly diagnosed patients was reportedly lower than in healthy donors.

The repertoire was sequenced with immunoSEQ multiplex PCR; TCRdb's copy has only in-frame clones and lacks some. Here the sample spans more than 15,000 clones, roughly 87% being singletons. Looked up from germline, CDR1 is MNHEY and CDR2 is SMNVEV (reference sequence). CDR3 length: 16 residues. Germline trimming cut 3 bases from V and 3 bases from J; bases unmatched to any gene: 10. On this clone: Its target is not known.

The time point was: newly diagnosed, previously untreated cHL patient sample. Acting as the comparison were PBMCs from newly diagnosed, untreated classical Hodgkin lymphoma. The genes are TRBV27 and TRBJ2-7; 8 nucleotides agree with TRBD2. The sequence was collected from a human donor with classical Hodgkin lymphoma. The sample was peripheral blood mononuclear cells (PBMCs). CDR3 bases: TGTGCCAGCAGTTTCCTCCCGGGAGGGCCGGACTACGAGCAGTACTTC. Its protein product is CASSFLPGGPDYEQYF.